A single sample is the source of the 2 T cell receptor beta chains below, sequenced in a study of Ad26.COV2.S vaccination and SARS-CoV-2 variants (dated by TCRdb to the early 2020s). Library preparation was by the immunoSEQ multiplex PCR assay. TCRdb retrieved this table from immuneACCESS and kept in-frame rearrangements only. Not all clones are present; in checked studies, unresolved V genes account for under half, and no reason is known for the remainder. Across this sample there are hundreds of thousands of clones, with roughly 85% seen only once. The ten biggest clones cover approximately 3.5% of the sample. The meaning of the sample's treatment or condition label: roughly 18 received Ad26.COV2.S at low or high dose, single or two shots; roughly 5 received placebo; per-sample allocation not given. Repertoires of vaccine and placebo recipients were sequenced from samples taken on day 63 after the first injection.

Sequenced material: peripheral blood, taken in a trial of Ad26.COV2.S vaccine versus placebo. These receptors came from a person between 18 and 65 years old who received the Ad26.COV2.S COVID-19 vaccine or a placebo.

The gene calls are TRBV7-2 and TRBJ2-2; TRBD1 matches at 7 bases. CDR1 is SGHTA and CDR2 is FQGNSA in the germline V gene. The CDR3 sequence is 17 residues long. The V gene end was trimmed by 1 base and the J gene end by 0 bases; junction bases not matched to a gene: 5. The CDR3 loop is CASSLENRGSNTGELFF. In DNA, the CDR3 is TGTGCCAGCAGCTTAGAGAACAGGGGATCGAACACCGGGGAGCTGTTTTTT. The full variable domain, its missing parts supplied by reference TRBV7-2 and TRBJ2-2, is GAGVSQSPSNKVTEKGKDVELRCDPISGHTALYWYRQSLGQGLEFLIYFQGNSAPDKSGLPSDRFSAERTGGSVSTLTIQRTQQEDSAVYLCASSLENRGSNTGELFFGEGSRLTVL.

The chain has TRBV5-1 and TRBJ2-1, with TRBD1 identical over 8 bases. With V trimmed by 1 base and J by 6 bases, 0 bases remained unmatched. There are 13 residues in the CDR3. Germline V gene sequence: CDR1 SGHRS, CDR2 YFSETQ. The CDR3 sequence: CASSLQGANEQFF. Written as DNA, the CDR3 is TGCGCCAGCAGCTTGCAGGGGGCCAATGAGCAGTTCTTC.